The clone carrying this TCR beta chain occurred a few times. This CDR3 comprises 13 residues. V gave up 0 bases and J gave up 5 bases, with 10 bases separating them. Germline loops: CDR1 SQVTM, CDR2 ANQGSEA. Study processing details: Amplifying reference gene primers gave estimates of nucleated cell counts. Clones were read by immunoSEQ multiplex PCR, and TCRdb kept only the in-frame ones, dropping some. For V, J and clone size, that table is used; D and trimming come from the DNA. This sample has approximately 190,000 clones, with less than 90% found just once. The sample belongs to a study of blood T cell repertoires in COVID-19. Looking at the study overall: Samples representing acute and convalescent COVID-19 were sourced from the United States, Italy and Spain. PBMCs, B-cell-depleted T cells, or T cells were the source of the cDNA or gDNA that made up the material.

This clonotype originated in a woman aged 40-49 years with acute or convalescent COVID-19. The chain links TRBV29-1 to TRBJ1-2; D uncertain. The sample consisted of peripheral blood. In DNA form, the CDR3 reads TGCAGCGTTGAAGATCGTCCAGGATATGGCTACACCTTC. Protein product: CSVEDRPGYGYTF.